The present TCR beta chain was sequenced within a study of vaccination and CD4 T cells after COVID-19. Study-wide context: Those taking part got two shots of either the BNT162b2 or the mRNA-1273 vaccine.

Oncomine TCR Beta short-read sequencing was applied to DNA from cultured CD4+ T cells. Someone extracted genomic DNA from cultured CD4+ T cells. TCRdb fed the PCR reads into MiXCR, producing one record per CDR3 protein. The table records approximately 12,000 distinct CDR3 sequences, around 30% of them present only once. V lost 1 base and J 3 bases, leaving 6 bases between the germline ends. Germline CDR1 and CDR2: LGHNA and YSLEER. The CDR3 spans 13 residues. Treatment defined: 10-day PBMC culture with coronavirus spike peptide pools or control peptides (ViraFEST assay). After expanding antigen-specific T cells with peptide pools, ViraFEST sequenced their TCRs. Points on this clonotype: Its antigen is still unknown.

The chain is built from TRBV4-3 and TRBJ1-1; D remains ambiguous. The clonotype comes from a human donor with COVID-19. The sample was cultured CD4+ T cells from blood. CDR3 region: CASSQARYTEAFF. In DNA, the CDR3 is TGCGCCAGCAGCCAAGCTAGGTACACTGAAGCTTTCTTT.